This T cell receptor beta chain comes out of a study of blood T cell repertoires in COVID-19. The repertoire was sequenced with immunoSEQ multiplex PCR; TCRdb's copy has only in-frame clones and lacks some. The sample has approximately 50,000 clones, 90% seen once. CDR1 SNHLY and CDR2 FYNNEI come from the germline V gene. V was shortened by 6 bases and J by 10 bases, with 12 bases between the two germline ends. The CDR3 is 11 residues long. In this sample, this clone turned up once. The receptor was isolated from a human donor in a cohort sampled during active COVID-19. The sequencing input was peripheral blood. This chain links TRBV2 with TRBJ1-1; D perhaps matches TRBD1 (6 bases). The CDR3 here is CASSRRGGAFF. The CDR3 DNA is TGTGCCAGCAGCCGTAGGGGGGGAGCTTTCTTT.